This TCR beta chain was captured in a study of T cell changes during pregnancy in multiple sclerosis. The CDR3 loop spans 16 amino acids. V lost 5 bases to trimming and J lost 4 bases; unmatched junction nucleotides: 3. Germline V gene sequence: CDR1 MNHEY, CDR2 SMNVEV (reference sequence). The table came from immunoSEQ multiplex PCR; TCRdb's copy has only in-frame clones and leaves some out. The data show roughly 100,000 clones, roughly nine tenths seen once. The V gene is TRBV27, the J gene TRBJ2-2; 14 bases match TRBD2. This TCR came from a female donor with multiple sclerosis, enrolled in a pregnancy study. Sample: peripheral blood, taken after pregnancy. The CDR3, as DNA: TGTGCCAGCAGTCCAGGACTAGCGGGAGGCACCGGGGAGCTGTTTTTT. Translating it yields CASSPGLAGGTGELFF.